What follows describes a single T cell receptor beta chain. The antigen is undetermined. The data originate from a study of T-cell memory formation after mild COVID-19. As for the study in general: There were largely donor-specific TCR clusters. Study-level points and caveats: Clones shrinking from day 15 to 85 showed even CD4/CD8 mixes; later expanders tilted CD4+. The study detected some responding clones in pre-infection memory, suggesting cross-reactive memory joined.

With 11 bases removed from V and 3 bases from J, the gap between germline ends came to 20 bases. CDR3 length: 14 amino acids. The germline V gene has CDR1 SNHLY and CDR2 FYNNEI. TCR alpha and TCR beta cDNA libraries carrying sample barcodes and UMIs came from 5'RACE with constant-segment primers. One entry per CDR3 protein, called by TCRdb with MiXCR from the 5' RACE reads. The repertoire consists of 150,000 to 200,000 distinct CDR3 sequences, with 25% to 40% occurring once and the leading ten covering about 12%. Specimen: PBMCs or a T cell subset sorted from them (not recorded which). The chain carries TRBV2 and TRBJ2-7, with D tentatively TRBD2 (5 bases). The sequence was collected from an adult woman who had mild COVID-19 (a few samples of this study predate the infection). Cell type and time point are not known. In DNA form, the CDR3 reads TGTGCCGGAAAAAGGAGCATTCGGGACTACGAGCAGTACTTC. Translation: CAGKRSIRDYEQYF.